The next 21 T cell receptor beta chains were all read from a single sample in a study of shared clonotypes between healthy human individuals. Naive CD8 populations comprised CD45RO-negative cells positively selected for CCR7, excluding terminally differentiated effector memory CD45RA+ cells. The assay was immunoSEQ multiplex PCR, and TCRdb's table has in-frame clones only and misses some. The profile shows over 2,000,000 clones, 80% to 95% of them singletons. The sample taken for sequencing was naive CD8+ T cells from PBMCs. The receptors were gathered from a man between 18 and 29 years old in good health. Some clones in this sample may be carry-over from other donors' samples.

The V call is TRBV6-6, the J call TRBJ2-1; the D is unclear. CDR1 is MNHNY and CDR2 is SVGAGI in the germline V gene (reference sequence). The CDR3 has 15 amino acids. The germline V and J ends were trimmed by 2 bases and 1 base, with 9 bases remaining between them. The chain's CDR3 is CASSYLLTSYNEQFF. Here the CDR3 DNA reads TGTGCCAGCAGTTACCTACTAACGTCCTACAATGAGCAGTTCTTC.

This rearrangement joins TRBV5-1 to TRBJ1-2, with D hard to call. Trimming left V 0 bases short and J 4 bases short, with 16 bases between. Per germline, CDR1 SGHRS and CDR2 YFSETQ. This CDR3 spans 16 amino acids. The CDR3 DNA sequence: TGCGCCAGCAGCTTGGCCACTCCAAAGCCACTCTATGGCTACACCTTC. Translation gives CASSLATPKPLYGYTF.

The chain combines TRBV19 with TRBJ1-1; TRBD1 matches at 10 bases. The J segment lost 4 bases and the V segment lost 5 bases, leaving 13 bases of the junction unmatched. Germline CDR1 reads LNHDA; CDR2 reads SQIVND (reference sequence). The CDR3 loop spans 17 amino acids. The CDR3 nucleotides read TGTGCCAGTAGTCTTCATCCGGGACAGGGGCTCACCACTGAAGCTTTCTTT. Translating it yields CASSLHPGQGLTTEAFF.

The gene calls are TRBV7-8 and TRBJ2-7, with 9 bases lining up with TRBD1. The V and J ends lost 5 bases and 5 bases, in that order; junction bases with no gene match: 7. CDR3 size: 14 residues. Germline assignment: CDR1 SGHVS and CDR2 FQNEAQ. CDR3 sequence reads: CASSPRQGENEQYF. Written as DNA, the CDR3 is TGTGCCAGCAGCCCCCGACAGGGGGAGAACGAGCAGTACTTC.

This rearrangement joins TRBV6-4 to TRBJ2-7; 7 nucleotides align to TRBD1. The ends lost 7 bases at V and 4 bases at J; junction bases unmatched: 10. The CDR3 is 14 amino acids. Germline assignment: CDR1 MRHNA and CDR2 SNTAGT. CDR3 sequence reads: CASIFGQELYEQYF. The CDR3, as DNA: TGTGCCAGCATTTTTGGACAGGAGTTGTACGAGCAGTACTTC.

This sequence joins TRBV5-5 and TRBJ2-7; 10 positions agree with TRBD2. Germline values: CDR1 SGHKS, CDR2 YYEKEE (reference sequence). The CDR3 loop spans 15 amino acids. V gave up 1 base and J gave up 7 bases; unmatched junction bases: 8. The CDR3 DNA reads TGTGCCAGCAGCTTGAGGCTAGCGGGAGTAGGTGAGCAGTACTTC. Its protein product is CASSLRLAGVGEQYF.

The chain recombines TRBV7-2 with TRBJ2-1; 8 bases are a match to TRBD2. The CDR3 runs 13 residues. Losses at the gene ends were 5 bases for V and 10 bases for J; bases not matched to a gene: 7. Germline CDR1 SGHTA, CDR2 FQGNSA. In DNA form, the CDR3 reads TGTGCCAGCAGCCCCAGCGGGAGCTACGAGCAGTTCTTC. The encoded protein is CASSPSGSYEQFF.

This clone was observed once. The rearrangement joins TRBV5-6 to TRBJ1-1, with 8 bases matching TRBD1. The CDR3 loop spans 16 amino acids. V shed 5 bases and J 4 bases; nucleotides not matched to a gene: 13. Per the germline V gene, CDR1 is SGHDT and CDR2 is YYEEEE. The CDR3 nucleotides are TGTGCCAGCAGTTCCTACCAGGGGGCGCGAGGCACTGAAGCTTTCTTT. It translates to CASSSYQGARGTEAFF.

The chain employs TRBV14 and TRBJ2-7, with TRBD2 matching 7 bases. Looked up from germline, CDR1 is SGHDN and CDR2 is FVKESK. The CDR3 has 14 residues. V shed 7 bases, J shed 3 bases, and the junction held 9 bases outside the gene matches. For the CDR3, the DNA is TGTGCCAGCAAACCGAGCGGGGACCACTACGAGCAGTACTTC. Translation gives CASKPSGDHYEQYF.

This chain connects TRBV27 to TRBJ2-7; no definite D call. Trimming pared 4 bases from V and 0 bases from J, leaving 13 bases between. CDR3 length: 15 amino acids. Per the germline V gene, CDR1 is MNHEY and CDR2 is SMNVEV (reference sequence). The CDR3 spells CASSSTQRSSYEQYF. The DNA of the CDR3 is TGTGCCAGCAGTTCCACTCAACGAAGCTCCTACGAGCAGTACTTC.

The rearrangement links TRBV13 to TRBJ2-7, with a tentative D call TRBD2 (6 bases). The CDR3 sequence is 14 residues long. V lost 5 bases and J lost 3, with 14 bases in between. Germline CDR1 is PRHDT and CDR2 is FYEKMQ (reference sequence). This CDR3 reads CASSAGLTGYEQYF. The CDR3 DNA reads TGTGCCAGCAGCGCGGGACTCACAGGCTACGAGCAGTACTTC.

The gene calls are TRBV9 and TRBJ2-3; possible D gene TRBD2, 6 bases. Trimming cost V 2 bases and J 3 bases, with 13 bases left between them. The CDR3 is made up of 15 amino acids. Germline CDR1 SGDLS, CDR2 YYNGEE. CDR3 nucleotide sequence: TGTGCCAGCAGCGTCAGACTAGGGTCTACAGATACGCAGTATTTT. Translation gives CASSVRLGSTDTQYF.

The table lists this clone with a few counts. V usage is TRBV28 and J usage is TRBJ2-2; no reliable D call. Germline V gives CDR1 MDHEN, CDR2 SYDVKM. The CDR3 is made up of 11 amino acids. Trimming removed 10 bases at V and 7 bases at J, with 10 bases between. As DNA, the CDR3 is TGTGCCACCCGCGCAATCGGGGAGCTGTTTTTT. It is translated as CATRAIGELFF.

This clone was detected only once. The chain couples TRBV5-8 to TRBJ2-7, with TRBD2 matching over 13 bases. This CDR3 region has 15 residues. Germline V gene sequence: CDR1 SGHTS, CDR2 YDEGEE. Trimming cost V 2 bases and J 3 bases; bases outside gene matches: 2. CDR3 nucleotides: TGTGCCAGCAGCTTCGGGACTAGCGGGATCTACGAGCAGTACTTC. Encoded protein: CASSFGTSGIYEQYF. Using reference TRBV5-8 and TRBJ2-7 for the parts outside the CDR3, the full variable domain is EAGVTQSPTHLIKTRGQQATLRCSPISGHTSVYWYQQALGLGLQFLLWYDEGEERNRGNFPPRFSGRQFPNYSSELNVNALELEDSALYLCASSFGTSGIYEQYFGPGTRLTVT.

The chain is built from TRBV15 and TRBJ2-1; TRBD1 matches 11 bases. The V segment lost 3 bases and the J segment 8 bases; nucleotides outside the gene matches: 6. The CDR3 has 15 residues. Germline V CDR1 and CDR2: LNHNV, YYDKDF (reference sequence). CDR3 bases: TGTGCCACCAGCAGCCGGGACAGGGGGATAGATGAGCAGTTCTTC. It specifies CATSSRDRGIDEQFF.

This rearrangement joins TRBV4-3 to TRBJ2-3, with a possible D match to TRBD2 (6 bases). Trimming took off 1 base at V and 0 bases at J, with 14 bases between the two ends. Germline CDR1 and CDR2: LGHNA and YSLEER. The CDR3 runs to 17 residues. The CDR3 sequence: CASSQGVPGTSTDTQYF. The CDR3 DNA sequence: TGCGCCAGCAGCCAAGGGGTCCCAGGGACTAGCACAGATACGCAGTATTTT.

This chain connects TRBV5-1 to TRBJ2-7; no clear D. Germline V gene data show CDR1 as SGHRS and CDR2 as YFSETQ. V was cut by 5 bases and J by 3 bases, with 12 bases left in between. CDR3 length: 13 amino acids. CDR3 coding DNA: TGCGCCAGCAGAGGACCACCGGTCTACGAGCAGTACTTC. This gives the protein CASRGPPVYEQYF.

The chain uses TRBV28 and TRBJ2-1; possibly TRBD1 or TRBD2 for D (5 bases each). Germline loops: CDR1 MDHEN, CDR2 SYDVKM. V was trimmed by 6 bases and J by 6 bases, leaving 15 bases between them. This CDR3 spans 14 amino acids. CDR3 DNA sequence: TGTGCCAGCAGGCCGGGGCCTGCGCGCAATGAGCAGTTCTTC. Its translation is CASRPGPARNEQFF.

The chain is built from TRBV10-3 and TRBJ1-1; 12 nucleotides agree with TRBD1. The CDR3 contains 17 residues. The trim removed 4 bases at V and 6 bases at J, leaving 12 bases unmatched. The germline V gene has CDR1 ENHRY and CDR2 SYGVKD. The chain's CDR3 is CAISVGTGGAALAEAFF. In DNA form, the CDR3 reads TGTGCCATCAGTGTGGGGACAGGGGGCGCCGCCTTAGCTGAAGCTTTCTTT.

This chain links TRBV5-6 with TRBJ2-2; D remains unclear. The length of the CDR3 is 13 residues. Deletions cut 4 bases from V and 2 bases from J, with 6 bases between. Germline V gene sequence: CDR1 SGHDT, CDR2 YYEEEE. CDR3 in DNA: TGTGCCAGCAGCCTCCTAAACACCGGGGAGCTGTTTTTT. Amino acid sequence: CASSLLNTGELFF.

This chain joins TRBV7-9 and TRBJ2-6; possible D gene TRBD1, 6 bases. CDR1 SEHNR and CDR2 FQNEAQ come from the germline V gene (reference sequence). Trimming took 5 bases from V and 0 from J, leaving 11 bases between them. This CDR3 comprises 16 residues. CDR3 nucleotide sequence: TGTGCCAGCAGCACATGGACAGACTCTGGGGCCAACGTCCTGACTTTC. Its protein is CASSTWTDSGANVLTF. Looking up the rest from reference TRBV7-9 and TRBJ2-6 gives the full variable domain: DTGVSQNPRHKITKRGQNVTFRCDPISEHNRLYWYRQTLGQGPEFLTYFQNEAQLEKSRLLSDRFSAERPKGSFSTLEIQRTEQGDSAMYLCASSTWTDSGANVLTFGAGSRLTVL.